A single sample gave rise to the 19 T cell receptor beta chains below, sequenced in a study of T cells in localized non-small cell lung cancer. Here immunoSEQ multiplex PCR was the method, and the copy in TCRdb shows in-frame clones only, minus some. Of around 40,000 clones listed, about 90% were seen once; the top ten hold 2.6%. Source: peripheral blood, taken before any cancer treatment. These receptors came from a female donor at least 60 years old with stage I squamous cell lung carcinoma.

The V and J genes are TRBV10-3 and TRBJ2-3; TRBD1 matches at 7 bases. Germline V gene data show CDR1 as ENHRY and CDR2 as SYGVKD. The J segment lost 4 bases and the V segment lost 3 bases, leaving 7 bases of the junction unmatched. This CDR3 has 15 amino acids. CDR3 protein: CAISDGQGVSDTQYF. CDR3 DNA sequence: TGTGCCATCAGTGACGGGCAGGGGGTTTCAGATACGCAGTATTTT.

This clone was observed a few times. The V gene is TRBV5-1, the J gene TRBJ1-2; TRBD1 aligns across 11 bases. Germline V gives CDR1 SGHRS, CDR2 YFSETQ. After removal of 4 bases from V and 5 bases from J, the junction contained 7 bases not matched to a gene. CDR3 length equals 15 residues. CDR3 nucleotide sequence: TGCGCCAGCAGCCAAGGACAGGGGGCGACGTATGGCTACACCTTC. It codes for CASSQGQGATYGYTF.

V is TRBV11-1 and J is TRBJ2-7; D not resolved. CDR1 and CDR2 (germline): SGHAT, FQDESV (reference sequence). Trimming removed 2 bases at V and 7 bases at J, with 15 bases between. This CDR3 spans 14 amino acids. This CDR3 is CASSLRGSSLEQYF. The CDR3 nucleotides are TGTGCCAGCAGCTTACGTGGGTCCTCCCTGGAGCAGTACTTC.

V usage is TRBV19 and J usage is TRBJ2-3; D may be TRBD2 (6 bases). This CDR3 spans 14 amino acids. The V gene lost 6 bases and the J gene lost 5 bases, with 15 bases spanning the gap. CDR1 is LNHDA and CDR2 is SQIVND in the germline V gene (reference sequence). The DNA for the CDR3 is TGTGCCAGTAGAGACTCGGGAGAGAGAGATACGCAGTATTTT. It yields the protein CASRDSGERDTQYF.

The chain combines TRBV27 with TRBJ2-7; TRBD1 matches 8 bases. The germline gives CDR1 MNHEY, CDR2 SMNVEV (reference sequence). V dropped 8 bases and J dropped 2; count of bases not matched to a gene: 5. The CDR3 consists of 13 residues. CDR3 DNA sequence: TGTGCCAGCTCAGGGGGCGGCCCCTACGAGCAGTACTTC. This translates into CASSGGGPYEQYF.

The chain links TRBV19 to TRBJ2-7; D is ambiguous. Trimming stripped 3 bases from V and 4 bases from J, with 10 bases between. The CDR3 extends over 13 amino acids. Germline CDR1 is LNHDA and CDR2 is SQIVND (reference sequence). The CDR3 protein is CASSIAVGYEQYF. CDR3 sequence (DNA): TGTGCCAGTAGTATCGCAGTAGGATACGAGCAGTACTTC. Full variable domain (outside the CDR3, taken from reference TRBV19 and TRBJ2-7): DGGITQSPKYLFRKEGQNVTLSCEQNLNHDAMYWYRQDPGQGLRLIYYSQIVNDFQKGDIAEGYSVSREKKESFPLTVTSAQKNPTAFYLCASSIAVGYEQYFGPGTRLTVT.

The V and J genes are TRBV4-3 and TRBJ2-7, with D possibly TRBD2 on 5 matching bases. With 0 bases removed from V and 1 base from J, the gap between germline ends came to 7 bases. Germline CDR1 is LGHNA and CDR2 is YSLEER. The CDR3 contains 14 residues. CDR3 coding DNA: TGCGCCAGCAGCCAAGAACGGACTTCCTACGAGCAGTACTTC. Its translation: CASSQERTSYEQYF.

The CDR3 DNA sequence: TGCGCCAGCAGCACCAGCGACTCCTACGAGCAGTACTTC. This sequence encodes CASSTSDSYEQYF. The chain is built from TRBV5-1 and TRBJ2-7; the D is unclear. Per germline, CDR1 SGHRS and CDR2 YFSETQ. The CDR3 consists of 13 residues. Trimming cost V 4 bases and J 0 bases, with 8 bases left between them.

The chain uses TRBV19 and TRBJ1-3; D is unresolved. Germline CDR1 LNHDA, CDR2 SQIVND (reference sequence). The V gene lost 4 bases and the J gene lost 3 bases, with 7 bases spanning the gap. This CDR3 has 13 residues. The chain's CDR3 is CASSTVDGNTIYF. CDR3 DNA sequence: TGTGCCAGTAGTACCGTCGATGGAAACACCATATATTTT. Drawing the rest from reference TRBV19 and TRBJ1-3, the complete variable domain is DGGITQSPKYLFRKEGQNVTLSCEQNLNHDAMYWYRQDPGQGLRLIYYSQIVNDFQKGDIAEGYSVSREKKESFPLTVTSAQKNPTAFYLCASSTVDGNTIYFGEGSWLTVV.

CDR3 protein: CASSLGARTSGRVTDTQYF. The CDR3 region has the DNA TGTGCCAGCAGCTTAGGGGCCAGGACCAGCGGGAGGGTCACAGATACGCAGTATTTT. The chain has TRBV13 and TRBJ2-3; 10 positions agree with TRBD2. The trim removed 0 bases at V and 2 bases at J, leaving 11 bases unmatched. Germline CDR1 reads PRHDT; CDR2 reads FYEKMQ (reference sequence). This CDR3 has 19 residues.

By frequency in the sample, this clone is medium-sized. The CDR3 sequence: CASSIDPRATDTQYF. CDR3 nucleotides: TGTGCCAGTAGTATAGATCCGAGGGCCACAGATACGCAGTATTTT. The rearrangement joins TRBV19 to TRBJ2-3; perhaps TRBD2 as D (5 bases). The length of the CDR3 is 15 residues. Trimming stripped 0 bases from V and 2 bases from J, with 9 bases between. Germline CDR1 and CDR2: LNHDA and SQIVND (reference sequence).

This clone was detected only once. This chain uses TRBV7-6 with TRBJ1-2; D perhaps matches TRBD1 (6 bases). V was shortened by 4 bases and J by 6 bases, with 18 bases between the two germline ends. Germline V gene sequence: CDR1 SGHVS, CDR2 FNYEAQ. The CDR3 extends over 15 amino acids. CDR3 sequence: CASSSSRGGPNGYTF. In DNA form, the CDR3 reads TGTGCCAGCAGCTCCTCCAGGGGCGGACCAAATGGCTACACCTTC.

The chain carries TRBV15 and TRBJ1-2; D is perhaps TRBD1 (5 bases). The CDR3 runs to 15 residues. The V end was cut by 0 bases, the J end by 1 base, with 9 bases between. Germline loops: CDR1 LNHNV, CDR2 YYDKDF (reference sequence). In DNA, the CDR3 is TGTGCCACCAGCAGAGATGGGGGGGGTAACTATGGCTACACCTTC. It yields the protein CATSRDGGGNYGYTF.

The chain couples TRBV4-3 to TRBJ1-3; D unresolved. The V gene's germline CDR1 is LGHNA and CDR2 YSLEER. V lost 0 bases, J lost 8 bases, and 14 bases lay in between. There are 15 residues in the CDR3. The CDR3 nucleotides are TGCGCCAGCAGCCAAGAAGCTGGGGAGTTGGACACCATATATTTT. This sequence encodes CASSQEAGELDTIYF.

This clone was seen only once. The rearrangement joins TRBV4-1 to TRBJ1-3, with D tentatively TRBD1 (5 bases). The V gene lost 0 bases and the J gene lost 4 bases, with 10 bases spanning the gap. This CDR3 contains 15 residues. The germline gives CDR1 MGHRA, CDR2 YSYEKL. In DNA, the CDR3 is TGCGCCAGCAGCCAAGATATGGGGCCAGGAAACACCATATATTTT. Encoded protein: CASSQDMGPGNTIYF.

The chain carries TRBV4-1 and TRBJ1-2, with 9 bases that match TRBD1. This CDR3 has 17 amino acids. Germline-derived CDR1 and CDR2 are MGHRA and YSYEKL. V shed 6 bases and J 3 bases; nucleotides not matched to a gene: 14. The CDR3 region is CASRPILTGGADYGYTF. The CDR3 nucleotides are TGCGCCAGCAGACCGATCCTTACAGGGGGCGCTGACTATGGCTACACCTTC.

This clone was counted a few times. The chain links TRBV15 to TRBJ2-1, with D perhaps matching TRBD1 (5 bases). The CDR3 is made up of 17 amino acids. CDR1 and CDR2 (germline): LNHNV, YYDKDF (reference sequence). Between the trimmed V and J ends, which lost 0 bases and 4 bases, there was a span of 16 bases. CDR3 sequence (DNA): TGTGCCACCAGCAGAGATCATCGGCAGGGCCAATACAATGAGCAGTTCTTC. Its protein is CATSRDHRQGQYNEQFF. Looking up the rest from reference TRBV15 and TRBJ2-1 gives the full variable domain: DAMVIQNPRYQVTQFGKPVTLSCSQTLNHNVMYWYQQKSSQAPKLLFHYYDKDFNNEADTPDNFQSRRPNTSFCFLDIRSPGLGDTAMYLCATSRDHRQGQYNEQFFGPGTRLTVL.

The rearrangement joins TRBV19 to TRBJ1-2; 7 bases align to TRBD1. After removal of 1 base from V and 4 bases from J, the junction contained 9 bases not matched to a gene. This CDR3 contains 16 residues. Germline V gene data show CDR1 as LNHDA and CDR2 as SQIVND (reference sequence). CDR3: CASSIAQRRQGYGYTF. In nucleotides, the CDR3 is TGTGCCAGTAGTATAGCCCAGCGTCGACAGGGCTATGGCTACACCTTC.

The rearrangement joins TRBV20-1 to TRBJ2-1, with D possibly being TRBD1 or TRBD2 (5 bases each). V was clipped by 2 bases and J by 10 bases, with 9 bases between them. This CDR3 spans 11 amino acids. CDR1 is DFQATT, CDR2 SNEGSKA, per germline (reference sequence). Here the CDR3 DNA reads TGCAGTGCTAGAAGGGACCGAGAGCAGTTCTTC. Protein product: CSARRDREQFF.